Each of the 16 T cell receptor beta chains below was sequenced from the same sample in a study of blood T cells in healthy people across ages. Through a sample-barcoded 5' primer and a J-beta primer mix, a second PCR was run for about 7 to 12 cycles. TCRdb re-called the 5' RACE reads with MiXCR, one entry per CDR3 protein. The table lists about 900,000 distinct CDR3 sequences, roughly 43% of them singletons. Sequencing was done on a sample of blood. Receptors originate from a man aged 30-40 years in good health.

In this sample, this clonotype turned up once. The V gene is TRBV12-3 or TRBV12-4, the J gene TRBJ2-5; no definite D call. The CDR3 consists of 14 residues. The V end was cut by 4 bases, the J end by 0 bases, with 9 bases between. CDR3 in amino acids: CASSSLTYQETQYF. DNA for the CDR3: TGTGCCAGCAGTTCACTTACGTACCAAGAGACCCAGTACTTC.

The rearrangement links TRBV6-2 or TRBV6-3 to TRBJ1-5, with 7 positions matching TRBD1. V trimming: 5 bases; J trimming: 2 bases; junction bases outside the gene matches: 9. This CDR3 has 16 amino acids. From germline, CDR1 is MNHEY and CDR2 SVGEGT. CDR3 sequence: CASSLQSTGRNQPQHF. The CDR3 DNA reads TGTGCCAGCAGTCTTCAGTCGACAGGGCGCAATCAGCCCCAGCATTTT.

This clonotype has a handful of counts. In nucleotides, the CDR3 is TGCAGTGCTAGAGGTGACTGGGGGGGAGGCTACGAGCAGTACTTC. Protein sequence: CSARGDWGGGYEQYF. J is TRBJ2-7 and V is TRBV20-1, with 7 bases matching TRBD2. With V trimmed by 1 base and J by 3 bases, 9 bases remained unmatched. Germline loops: CDR1 DFQATT, CDR2 SNEGSKA (reference sequence). The CDR3 runs to 15 residues.

The chain links TRBV5-1 to TRBJ2-1; 11 bases map to TRBD2. CDR3 length equals 16 residues. Germline values: CDR1 SGHRS, CDR2 YFSETQ. V lost 4 bases to trimming and J lost 4 bases; unmatched junction nucleotides: 7. The CDR3 bases are TGCGCCAGCAGCACCGGGACTAGCGGTATATACAATGAGCAGTTCTTC. Translation: CASSTGTSGIYNEQFF.

The chain has TRBV7-9 and TRBJ2-3, with 8 bases fitting TRBD1. This CDR3 comprises 17 residues. The V gene end was trimmed by 7 bases and the J gene end by 3 bases; junction bases not matched to a gene: 15. Per germline, CDR1 SEHNR and CDR2 FQNEAQ (reference sequence). The CDR3 protein is CASTTRLGTGQTDTQYF. The CDR3 coding sequence is TGTGCCAGCACCACCCGTCTCGGGACAGGCCAGACAGATACGCAGTATTTT. Complete variable domain (other parts from reference TRBV7-9 and TRBJ2-3): DTGVSQNPRHKITKRGQNVTFRCDPISEHNRLYWYRQTLGQGPEFLTYFQNEAQLEKSRLLSDRFSAERPKGSFSTLEIQRTEQGDSAMYLCASTTRLGTGQTDTQYFGPGTRLTVL.

The gene calls are TRBV7-9 and TRBJ1-6; D is possibly TRBD1 (5 bases). Trimming took off 5 bases at V and 7 bases at J, with 12 bases between the two ends. The CDR3 is 14 residues long. Germline loops: CDR1 SEHNR, CDR2 FQNEAQ (reference sequence). Here the CDR3 reads CASSDRGGNSPLHF. The CDR3 region has the DNA TGTGCCAGCAGCGACCGGGGGGGAAATTCACCCCTCCACTTT.

The chain joins TRBV20-1 to TRBJ2-2, with TRBD1 identical over 12 bases. Trimming cost V 5 bases and J 7 bases; bases outside gene matches: 8. The V gene's germline CDR1 is DFQATT and CDR2 SNEGSKA (reference sequence). The CDR3 loop spans 15 amino acids. The CDR3 DNA sequence: TGCAGTGCTGGAAGGGGACAGGGGGCTTTCGGGGAGCTGTTTTTT. Translated, it gives CSAGRGQGAFGELFF.

V usage is TRBV20-1 and J usage is TRBJ1-6, with TRBD1 identical over 8 bases. This CDR3 spans 16 amino acids. Germline V gene sequence: CDR1 DFQATT, CDR2 SNEGSKA (reference sequence). The V and J ends lost 5 bases and 4 bases, in that order; junction bases with no gene match: 10. For the CDR3, the DNA is TGCAGTGCTTCCCCTGGACAGGGCTCTTATAATTCACCCCTCCACTTT. Amino acid sequence: CSASPGQGSYNSPLHF.

The sample holds a few counts of this clonotype. The V and J genes are TRBV5-1 and TRBJ2-1; the D is unclear. The CDR3 spans 12 residues. V lost 0 bases, J lost 9 bases, and 7 bases lay in between. Germline-derived CDR1 and CDR2 are SGHRS and YFSETQ. This chain's CDR3 is CASSLGPTEQFF. CDR3 coding DNA: TGCGCCAGCAGCTTGGGTCCTACTGAGCAGTTCTTC.

The chain has TRBV28 and TRBJ2-3, with a tentative D call TRBD2 (5 bases). Deletions cut 2 bases from V and 2 bases from J, with 14 bases between. Germline CDR1 is MDHEN and CDR2 is SYDVKM. This CDR3 comprises 16 residues. CDR3 amino acids: CASSLGGGADTDTQYF. The CDR3 nucleotides are TGTGCCAGCAGTTTAGGCGGAGGAGCTGACACAGATACGCAGTATTTT.

The sample holds one count of this clonotype. The chain employs TRBV6-5 and TRBJ2-7; D not certain. Trimming pared 7 bases from V and 7 bases from J, leaving 14 bases between. The CDR3 totals 12 residues. CDR1 is MNHEY and CDR2 is SVGAGI in the germline V gene. This chain's CDR3 is CASTQGSGEQYF. As DNA, the CDR3 is TGTGCCAGCACCCAAGGATCTGGGGAGCAGTACTTC.

The chain carries TRBV7-2 and TRBJ1-2; D is undetermined. This CDR3 contains 13 residues. In germline, CDR1 is SGHTA, CDR2 FQGNSA. V lost 7 bases and J lost 7, with 16 bases in between. Here the CDR3 reads CASTMDGRSGYTF. The DNA of the CDR3 is TGTGCCAGCACAATGGACGGGCGGTCTGGCTACACCTTC.

The chain links TRBV6-5 to TRBJ1-4, with 7 bases aligning to TRBD1. Trimming cost V 5 bases and J 4 bases; bases outside gene matches: 7. Germline lookup yields CDR1 MNHEY and CDR2 SVGAGI. The CDR3 consists of 15 residues. Written as DNA, the CDR3 is TGTGCCAGCAGTCCTTCCGGGACAGATAATGAAAAACTGTTTTTT. Its translation: CASSPSGTDNEKLFF.

This sequence joins TRBV27 and TRBJ1-5; D gene unclear. Germline CDR1 is MNHEY and CDR2 is SMNVEV (reference sequence). The CDR3 is 15 amino acids. The V end was cut by 3 bases, the J end by 2 bases, with 11 bases between. CDR3 coding DNA: TGTGCCAGCAGTTTGAGGGAGGGAGGCAATCAGCCCCAGCATTTT. Its protein product is CASSLREGGNQPQHF.

V is TRBV28 and J is TRBJ2-2; 8 bases are shared with TRBD2. Germline V gene sequence: CDR1 MDHEN, CDR2 SYDVKM. The CDR3 length is 15 residues. V was clipped by 4 bases and J by 3 bases; unmatched bases: 4. CDR3 nucleotides: TGTGCCAGCAGTTCCGCGGGGGGCTACACCGGGGAGCTGTTTTTT. Amino acid sequence: CASSSAGGYTGELFF. Looking up the rest from reference TRBV28 and TRBJ2-2 gives the full variable domain: DVKVTQSSRYLVKRTGEKVFLECVQDMDHENMFWYRQDPGLGLRLIYFSYDVKMKEKGDIPEGYSVSREKKERFSLILESASTNQTSMYLCASSSAGGYTGELFFGEGSRLTVL.

V gene TRBV4-2 combines with J gene TRBJ2-6; 9 positions match TRBD1. CDR1 is LGHNA and CDR2 is YNFKEQ in the germline V gene. The CDR3 contains 18 residues. J gave up 0 bases and V 10 bases, and 13 bases lay outside the gene matches. The CDR3 nucleotides read TGTGCCACCACGAAGAAGGGACAGGGCGTCTCTGGGGCCAACGTCCTGACTTTC. The encoded protein is CATTKKGQGVSGANVLTF.